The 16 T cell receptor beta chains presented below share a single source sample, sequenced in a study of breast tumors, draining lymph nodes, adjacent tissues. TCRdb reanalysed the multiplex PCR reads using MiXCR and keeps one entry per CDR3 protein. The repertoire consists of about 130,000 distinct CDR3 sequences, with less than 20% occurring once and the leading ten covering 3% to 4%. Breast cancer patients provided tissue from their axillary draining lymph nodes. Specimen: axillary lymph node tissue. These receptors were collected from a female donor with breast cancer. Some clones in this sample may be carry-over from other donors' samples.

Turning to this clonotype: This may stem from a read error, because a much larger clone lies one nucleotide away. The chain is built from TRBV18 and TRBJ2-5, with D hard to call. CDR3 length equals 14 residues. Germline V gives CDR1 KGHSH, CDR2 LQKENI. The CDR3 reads CANSPGQSIETQYF. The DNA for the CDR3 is TGTGCCAACTCACCGGGTCAGTCAATAGAGACCCAGTACTTC.

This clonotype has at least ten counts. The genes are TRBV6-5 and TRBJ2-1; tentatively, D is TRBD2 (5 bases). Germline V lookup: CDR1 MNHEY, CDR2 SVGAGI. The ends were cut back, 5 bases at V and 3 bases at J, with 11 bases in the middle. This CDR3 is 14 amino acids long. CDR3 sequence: CASSTLGYYNEQFF. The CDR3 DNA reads TGTGCCAGCAGTACACTAGGCTACTACAATGAGCAGTTCTTC.

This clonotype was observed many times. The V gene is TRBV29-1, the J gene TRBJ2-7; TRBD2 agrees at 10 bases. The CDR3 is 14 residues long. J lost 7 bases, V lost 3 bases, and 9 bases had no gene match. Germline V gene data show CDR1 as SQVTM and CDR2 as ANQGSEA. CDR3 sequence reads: CSVEGLAGVREQYF. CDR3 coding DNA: TGCAGCGTTGAGGGGCTAGCGGGAGTAAGGGAGCAGTACTTC.

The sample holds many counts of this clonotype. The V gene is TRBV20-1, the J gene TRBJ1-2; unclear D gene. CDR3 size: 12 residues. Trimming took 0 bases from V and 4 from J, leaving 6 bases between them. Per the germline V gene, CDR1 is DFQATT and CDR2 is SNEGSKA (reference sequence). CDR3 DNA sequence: TGCAGTGCTAGAGATCGAATCTATGGCTACACCTTC. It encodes CSARDRIYGYTF.

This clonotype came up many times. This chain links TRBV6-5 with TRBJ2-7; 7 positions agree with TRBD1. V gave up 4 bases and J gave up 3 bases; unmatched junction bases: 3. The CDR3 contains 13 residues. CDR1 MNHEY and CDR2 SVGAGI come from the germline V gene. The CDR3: CASSSNRGYEQYF. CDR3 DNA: TGTGCCAGCAGTTCTAACAGGGGCTACGAGCAGTACTTC.

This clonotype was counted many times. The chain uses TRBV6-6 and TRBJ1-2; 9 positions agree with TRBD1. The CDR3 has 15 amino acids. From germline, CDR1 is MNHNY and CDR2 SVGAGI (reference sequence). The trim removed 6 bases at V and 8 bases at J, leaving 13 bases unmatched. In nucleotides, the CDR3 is TGTGCCAGCAGAGAAGCCCCACGGGACAGGGACGGCTACACCTTC. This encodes CASREAPRDRDGYTF.

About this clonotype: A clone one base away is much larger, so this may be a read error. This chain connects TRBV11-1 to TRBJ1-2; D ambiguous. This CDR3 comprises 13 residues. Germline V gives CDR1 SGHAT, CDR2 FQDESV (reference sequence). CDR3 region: CASSLPGSYGHTF. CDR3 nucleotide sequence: TGTGCCAGCAGCTTACCAGGTAGCTATGGCCACACCTTC.

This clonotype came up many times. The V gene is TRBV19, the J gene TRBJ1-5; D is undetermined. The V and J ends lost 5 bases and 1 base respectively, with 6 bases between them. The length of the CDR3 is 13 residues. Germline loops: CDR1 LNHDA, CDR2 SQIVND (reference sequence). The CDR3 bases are TGTGCCAGTAGTCCGGCAAGCAATCAGCCCCAGCATTTT. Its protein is CASSPASNQPQHF. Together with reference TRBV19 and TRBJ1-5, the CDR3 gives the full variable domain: DGGITQSPKYLFRKEGQNVTLSCEQNLNHDAMYWYRQDPGQGLRLIYYSQIVNDFQKGDIAEGYSVSREKKESFPLTVTSAQKNPTAFYLCASSPASNQPQHFGDGTRLSIL.

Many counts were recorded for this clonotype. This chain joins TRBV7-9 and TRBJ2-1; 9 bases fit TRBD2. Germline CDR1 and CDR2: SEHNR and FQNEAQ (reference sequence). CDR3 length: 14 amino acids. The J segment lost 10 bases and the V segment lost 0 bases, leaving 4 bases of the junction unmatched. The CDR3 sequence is CASSLALAGREQFF. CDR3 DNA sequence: TGTGCCAGCAGCTTAGCTCTAGCGGGGCGCGAGCAGTTCTTC.

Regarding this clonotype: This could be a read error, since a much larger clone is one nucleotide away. This CDR3 reads CAGSLGLAASTDTQYF. CDR3 DNA: TGCGCCGGCAGCTTGGGACTAGCGGCTAGCACAGATACGCAGTATTTT. The chain carries TRBV5-1 and TRBJ2-3; 11 positions agree with TRBD2. The length of the CDR3 is 16 residues. Germline V CDR1 and CDR2: SGHRS, YFSETQ.

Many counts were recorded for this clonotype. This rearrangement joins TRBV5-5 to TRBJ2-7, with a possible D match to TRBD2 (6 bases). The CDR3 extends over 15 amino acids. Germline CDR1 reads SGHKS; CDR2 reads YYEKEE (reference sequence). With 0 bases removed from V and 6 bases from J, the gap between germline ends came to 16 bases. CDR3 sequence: CASSLAGTGAGEQYF. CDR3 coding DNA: TGTGCCAGCAGCTTGGCGGGGACGGGAGCGGGCGAGCAGTACTTC.

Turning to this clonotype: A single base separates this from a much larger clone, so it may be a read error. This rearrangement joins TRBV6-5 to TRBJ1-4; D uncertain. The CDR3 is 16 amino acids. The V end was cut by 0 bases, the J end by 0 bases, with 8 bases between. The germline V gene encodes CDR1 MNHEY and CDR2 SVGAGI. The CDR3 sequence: CASSYSNPTTNEKLFF. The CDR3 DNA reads TGTGCCAGCAGTTACTCCAACCCCACAACTAATGAAAAACTGTTTTTT.

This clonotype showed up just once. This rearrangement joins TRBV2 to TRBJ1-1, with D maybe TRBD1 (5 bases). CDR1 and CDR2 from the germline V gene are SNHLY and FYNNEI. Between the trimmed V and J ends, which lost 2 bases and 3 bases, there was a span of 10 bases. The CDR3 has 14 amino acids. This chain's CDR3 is CASSERTGDTEAFF. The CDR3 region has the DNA TGTGCCAGCAGTGAAAGGACGGGGGACACTGAAGCTTTCTTT.

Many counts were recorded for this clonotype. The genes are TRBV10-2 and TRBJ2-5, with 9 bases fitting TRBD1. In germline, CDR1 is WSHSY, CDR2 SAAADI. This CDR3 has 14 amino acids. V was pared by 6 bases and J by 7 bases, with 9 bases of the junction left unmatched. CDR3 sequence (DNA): TGCGCCAGCAGGCCGGGACAGGGAGGAGGGACCCAGTACTTC. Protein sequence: CASRPGQGGGTQYF.

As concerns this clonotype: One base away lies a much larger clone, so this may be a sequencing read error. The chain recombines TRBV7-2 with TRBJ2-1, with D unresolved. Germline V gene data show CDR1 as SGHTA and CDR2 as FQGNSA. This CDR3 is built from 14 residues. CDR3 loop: CASSTGVGYNEQLF. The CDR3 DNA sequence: TGTGCCAGCTCCACCGGAGTCGGGTACAATGAGCAGCTCTTC.

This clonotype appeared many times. The CDR3 loop reads CASSEAGGNSPLHF. The CDR3 DNA reads as TGTGCCAGCAGTGAAGCAGGGGGCAATTCACCCCTCCACTTT. The gene calls are TRBV25-1 and TRBJ1-6; 8 bases fit TRBD1. V was clipped by 2 bases and J by 7 bases; unmatched bases: 1. Germline assignment: CDR1 MGHDK and CDR2 SYGVNS. The CDR3 is made up of 14 amino acids.